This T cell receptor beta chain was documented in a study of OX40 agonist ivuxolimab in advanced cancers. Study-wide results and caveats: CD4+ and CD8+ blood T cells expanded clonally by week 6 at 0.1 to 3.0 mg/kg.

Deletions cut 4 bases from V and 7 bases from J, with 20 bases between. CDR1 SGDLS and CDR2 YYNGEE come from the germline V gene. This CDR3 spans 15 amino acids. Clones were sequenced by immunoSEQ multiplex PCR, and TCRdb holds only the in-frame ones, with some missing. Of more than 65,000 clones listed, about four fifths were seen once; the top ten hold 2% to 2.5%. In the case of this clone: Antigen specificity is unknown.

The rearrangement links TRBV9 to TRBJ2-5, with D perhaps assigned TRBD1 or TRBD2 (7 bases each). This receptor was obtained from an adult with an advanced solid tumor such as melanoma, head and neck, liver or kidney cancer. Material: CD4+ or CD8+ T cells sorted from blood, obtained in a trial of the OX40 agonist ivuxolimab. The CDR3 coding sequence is TGTGCCAGCAGCTTTACAGGGGAGGGGGTCGGGACCCAGTACTTC. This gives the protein CASSFTGEGVGTQYF.